Below are 11 T cell receptor beta chains sequenced from a single sample in a study of CD8 T cells in Susac syndrome. Reverse transcription of about 0.5 to 1 ug RNA was carried out with random hexamers. In TCRdb, the immunoSEQ multiplex PCR reads were re-called with MiXCR into one record per CDR3 protein. The table lists approximately 220,000 distinct CDR3 sequences, roughly 90% of them singletons. The sample taken for sequencing was CD8+ T cells from PBMCs. Receptor source: a human donor with multiple sclerosis.

This chain connects TRBV6-5 to TRBJ1-2; no firm D call. V was clipped by 2 bases and J by 3 bases, with 7 bases between them. CDR3 length: 13 amino acids. Per germline, CDR1 MNHEY and CDR2 SVGAGI. As DNA, the CDR3 is TGTGCCAGCAGTTACGGCCGGTACTATGGCTACACCTTC. Translated, it gives CASSYGRYYGYTF.

The sample holds one count of this clonotype. V is TRBV27 and J is TRBJ2-1; unclear D gene. CDR1 is MNHEY and CDR2 is SMNVEV in the germline V gene (reference sequence). This CDR3 spans 15 amino acids. V gave up 2 bases and J gave up 0 bases, with 8 bases separating them. CDR3 sequence (DNA): TGTGCCAGCAGTTTAAGGCCGTACTCCTACAATGAGCAGTTCTTC. Amino acids: CASSLRPYSYNEQFF.

The genes are TRBV19 and TRBJ1-6, with D unclear. This CDR3 region has 13 residues. V was clipped by 7 bases and J by 12 bases, with 16 bases between them. Germline CDR1 LNHDA, CDR2 SQIVND (reference sequence). Written as DNA, the CDR3 is TGTGCCAGTAATGGAGGTTGGCAAGAACCCCTCCACTTT. Its protein product is CASNGGWQEPLHF.

The chain uses TRBV19 and TRBJ2-5, with 8 bases lining up with TRBD1. CDR1 LNHDA and CDR2 SQIVND come from the germline V gene (reference sequence). The CDR3 length is 14 residues. The V segment lost 3 bases and the J segment 1 base; nucleotides outside the gene matches: 1. DNA for the CDR3: TGTGCCAGTAGTATCGGGACAGGCCAAGAGACCCAGTACTTC. Residues: CASSIGTGQETQYF.

The rearrangement uses TRBV11-1 and TRBJ2-7; D possibly corresponds to TRBD2 (5 bases). The germline V gene encodes CDR1 SGHAT and CDR2 FQDESV (reference sequence). V lost 4 bases to trimming and J lost 6 bases, with 19 bases between them. The CDR3 sequence is 15 residues long. DNA of the CDR3: TGTGCCAGCAGCTACCAGACCTGGGGAGACGGCGAGCAGTACTTC. It codes for CASSYQTWGDGEQYF. The full variable domain, in which reference TRBV11-1 and TRBJ2-7 provide the parts outside the CDR3, is EAEVAQSPRYKITEKSQAVAFWCDPISGHATLYWYRQILGQGPELLVQFQDESVVDDSQLPKDRFSAERLKGVDSTLKIQPAELGDSAMYLCASSYQTWGDGEQYFGPGTRLTVT.

This chain joins TRBV29-1 and TRBJ2-3, with D tentatively TRBD1 or TRBD2 (5 bases each). The CDR3 has 11 residues. Germline V lookup: CDR1 SQVTM, CDR2 ANQGSEA. Trimming took 2 bases from V and 6 from J, leaving 6 bases between them. In nucleotides, the CDR3 is TGCAGCGTTGAATGGGGGGATACGCAGTATTTT. Protein sequence: CSVEWGDTQYF.

In its sample, this clonotype was seen once. This sequence joins TRBV5-6 and TRBJ1-1, with D perhaps TRBD1 (5 bases). Between the trimmed V and J ends, which lost 0 bases and 8 bases, there was a span of 11 bases. Germline-derived CDR1 and CDR2 are SGHDT and YYEEEE. This CDR3 is built from 13 residues. The chain's CDR3 is CASSLGGVGEAFF. The CDR3 DNA reads TGTGCCAGCAGCTTGGGGGGGGTCGGAGAAGCTTTCTTT.

The rearrangement links TRBV30 to TRBJ2-7; D call uncertain. Trimming stripped 3 bases from V and 6 bases from J, with 9 bases between. There are 11 residues in the CDR3. The germline CDR1 and CDR2 sequences are GTSNPN and SVGIG (reference sequence). CDR3 nucleotide sequence: TGTGCCTGGAGGGCTGTAGTCGAGCAGTACTTC. Its protein is CAWRAVVEQYF.

The V and J genes are TRBV6-6 and TRBJ2-3, with 8 bases lining up with TRBD1. This CDR3 region has 13 residues. Germline V gene data show CDR1 as MNHNY and CDR2 as SVGAGI (reference sequence). Germline trimming cut 6 bases from V and 6 bases from J; bases unmatched to any gene: 5. This chain's CDR3 is CASRTGVLDTQYF. The CDR3 bases are TGTGCCAGCAGGACAGGGGTATTGGATACGCAGTATTTT.

The J gene is TRBJ2-1, the V gene TRBV5-6; 8 bases match TRBD1. The V gene's germline CDR1 is SGHDT and CDR2 YYEEEE. CDR3 size: 16 residues. J was trimmed by 2 bases and V by 4 bases; bases with no gene match: 8. CDR3 coding DNA: TGTGCCAGCAGCATCGCGACAGGGGCCCCCTACAATGAGCAGTTCTTC. Its protein is CASSIATGAPYNEQFF.

This chain joins TRBV7-8 and TRBJ1-2, with 7 bases matching TRBD1. With 4 bases clipped from V and 6 bases from J, the junction kept 8 bases outside the gene matches. The CDR3 runs to 14 residues. CDR1 and CDR2 from the germline V gene are SGHVS and FQNEAQ. CDR3 DNA sequence: TGTGCCAGCAGCTACCAGACAGGGCGTGATGGCTACACCTTC. Protein product: CASSYQTGRDGYTF. The full variable domain, completed using reference TRBV7-8 and TRBJ1-2, is GAGVSQSPRYKVAKRGQDVALRCDPISGHVSLFWYQQALGQGPEFLTYFQNEAQLDKSGLPSDRFFAERPEGSVSTLKIQRTQQEDSAVYLCASSYQTGRDGYTFGSGTRLTVV.